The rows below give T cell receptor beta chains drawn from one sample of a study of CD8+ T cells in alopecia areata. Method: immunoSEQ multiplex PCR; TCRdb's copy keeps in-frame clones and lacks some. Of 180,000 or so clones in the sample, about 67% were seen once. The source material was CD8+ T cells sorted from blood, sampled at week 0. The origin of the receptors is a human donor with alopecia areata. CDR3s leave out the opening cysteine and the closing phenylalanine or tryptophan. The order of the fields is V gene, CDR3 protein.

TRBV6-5 ASSHQRSQPQH
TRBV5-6 ASSLHSDYGYT
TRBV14 ASSPRDREDEQY
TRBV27 ASSSREVNSPLH
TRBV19 ASSMSWAGA
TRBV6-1 ASSDSVNTGELF
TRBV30 AWSADTYEQY
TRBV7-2 ASSPGQAEQY
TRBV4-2 ASSQEDRAETQY
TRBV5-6 ASSLPQGANYGYT
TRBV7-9 ASSLGTEAF
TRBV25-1 ASSPGSTSF
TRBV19 ASSPRTGHTDTQY
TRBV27 ASSSGQILYNEQF
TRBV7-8 ASSLGDHSNQPQH
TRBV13 ASSGGTGSEQY
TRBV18 ASSPDQVNEQF
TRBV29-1 SVVTSGAF
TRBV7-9 ASSGGRHTEAF
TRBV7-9 ASSPWGTTHTDTQY
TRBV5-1 ASSYRGPGSLNTEAF
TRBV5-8 ASSLAGQGDVLGPQH
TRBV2 ASSDPRFPLVQPQH
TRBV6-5 ASTSEWGSNQPQH
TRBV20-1 STQALEAF
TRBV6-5 ASSLLEGEKLF
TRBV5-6 ASSFGRGLQPQH
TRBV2 ASGAGRMNTEAF
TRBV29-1 SVEGPGANVLT
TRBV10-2 ASSPGRSYSNTEAF
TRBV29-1 SVREVSSYEQY
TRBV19 ASSDRADTEAF
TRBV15 ATSRPNRGIGAQY
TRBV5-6 ASSPRAATNEKLF
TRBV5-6 ASSFGGASYEQY
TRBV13 ASSLRLADYNEQF
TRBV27 ASRGQETYTGELF
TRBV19 ASTTANTEAF
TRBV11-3 ASSEPGQGTNTEAF
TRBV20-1 SAVLNTEAF
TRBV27 ASSPDLANEQF
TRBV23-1 AGSGAESTGELF
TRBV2 ASIGGSYEQY
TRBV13 ASSLVGRGYYGYT
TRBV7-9 AGRAGANVLT
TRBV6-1 ASSEHKAGRNGYT
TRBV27 ASSLGTGNDEQY
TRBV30 AWKGQFYEQY
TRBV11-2 ASSPIRETGELF
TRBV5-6 ASSFREQGAWETQY
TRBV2 ASSDLGQGGQPQH
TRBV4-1 ASSQRDTGAVNQPQH
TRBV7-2 ARPGKTNTQY
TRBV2 AGSGHEQAYEQY
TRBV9 ASSVEGGQETQY
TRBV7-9 ASNLTENYGYT
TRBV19 ASSTWDTSYNEQF
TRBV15 ATSRTSSNQPQH